The source of this T cell receptor (beta chain) is a study of Ad26.COV2.S vaccination and SARS-CoV-2 variants. Broader study findings: Substantial breadth in spike-specific CD8+ and CD4+ T cell responses was reportedly seen after vaccination. Those who received vaccine or placebo ended up with similar non-spike TCR breadth.

Regarding this clone: Its specificity is unknown.

Stated treatment: about 20 received Ad26.COV2.S at low or high dose, single or two shots; 5 received placebo; per-sample allocation not given. Samples were taken on day 63 after the first vaccine or placebo injection. Method: immunoSEQ multiplex PCR; TCRdb's copy keeps in-frame clones and lacks some. This table holds 450,000 to 550,000 clones, roughly nine tenths found once. Germline loops: CDR1 WNHNN, CDR2 SYGVQD (reference sequence). This CDR3 has 16 residues. Trimming removed 0 bases from V and 6 bases from J; junction bases left unmatched: 7. The chain recombines TRBV10-1 with TRBJ2-1; 8 nucleotides match TRBD2. This sequence originates from a person between 18 and 59 years old who received the Ad26.COV2.S COVID-19 vaccine or a placebo. Sequencing used peripheral blood, obtained in a trial of Ad26.COV2.S vaccine versus placebo. The CDR3 sequence is CASSESTGGPGNEQFF. The DNA for the CDR3 is TGCGCCAGCAGTGAGTCGACGGGAGGGCCTGGCAATGAGCAGTTCTTC.